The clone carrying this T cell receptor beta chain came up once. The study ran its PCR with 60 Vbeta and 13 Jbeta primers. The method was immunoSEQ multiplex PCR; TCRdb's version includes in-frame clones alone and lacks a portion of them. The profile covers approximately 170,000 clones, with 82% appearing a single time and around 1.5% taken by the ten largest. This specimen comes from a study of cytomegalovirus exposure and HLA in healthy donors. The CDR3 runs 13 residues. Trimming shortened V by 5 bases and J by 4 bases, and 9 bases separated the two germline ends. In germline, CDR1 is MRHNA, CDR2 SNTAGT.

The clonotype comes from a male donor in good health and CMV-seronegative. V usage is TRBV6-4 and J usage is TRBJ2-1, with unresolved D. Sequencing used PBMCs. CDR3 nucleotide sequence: TGTGCCAGCAGTTCGAGGTATTACAATGAGCAGTTCTTC. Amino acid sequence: CASSSRYYNEQFF.